Below, 12 T cell receptor beta chains from the same sample are listed, as sequenced in a study of T cells after yellow fever vaccination. TCRdb re-called the 5' RACE reads with MiXCR, one entry per CDR3 protein. In the table there are some 240,000 distinct CDR3 sequences, about 3% of which are singletons. The sequenced sample was CD4+ T cells sorted from PBMCs, obtained 10 days after the yellow fever booster vaccination. The receptor source for this set is a man between 18 and 35 years old who received the YFV17D yellow fever vaccine.

This clonotype was counted at least ten times. This chain uses TRBV6-6 with TRBJ2-4, with 11 bases that match TRBD2. The J segment lost 1 base and the V segment lost 4 bases, leaving 6 bases of the junction unmatched. The CDR3 totals 17 residues. Germline V gene sequence: CDR1 MNHNY, CDR2 SVGAGI (reference sequence). The chain's CDR3 is CASSSSTSGEAKNIQYF. CDR3 nucleotide sequence: TGTGCCAGCAGTTCCTCGACTAGCGGGGAGGCCAAAAACATTCAGTACTTC.

This clonotype has just a few counts. This sequence joins TRBV5-1 and TRBJ2-1; D remains unclear. This CDR3 contains 14 residues. Germline CDR1 reads SGHRS; CDR2 reads YFSETQ. V was cut by 0 bases and J by 2 bases, with 6 bases left in between. This chain's CDR3 is CASSLGETYNEQFF. CDR3 coding DNA: TGCGCCAGCAGCTTGGGGGAAACCTACAATGAGCAGTTCTTC.

This clonotype was observed at least ten times. The chain uses TRBV5-6 and TRBJ2-7; D not certain. The CDR3 has 14 residues. CDR1 SGHDT and CDR2 YYEEEE come from the germline V gene. V lost 1 base and J lost 4, with 12 bases in between. Written as DNA, the CDR3 is TGTGCCAGCAGCTTGTCAAGGAAAATGTACGAGCAGTACTTC. Protein product: CASSLSRKMYEQYF. The full variable domain, in which reference TRBV5-6 and TRBJ2-7 provide the parts outside the CDR3, is DAGVTQSPTHLIKTRGQQVTLRCSPKSGHDTVSWYQQALGQGPQFIFQYYEEEERQRGNFPDRFSGHQFPNYSSELNVNALLLGDSALYLCASSLSRKMYEQYFGPGTRLTVT.

This chain connects TRBV6-6 to TRBJ1-3; 7 bases agree with TRBD1. Germline trimming cut 6 bases from V and 4 bases from J; bases unmatched to any gene: 9. The CDR3 extends over 15 amino acids. The germline gives CDR1 MNHNY, CDR2 SVGAGI (reference sequence). CDR3 sequence reads: CASSSIPGQGNTIYF. CDR3 bases: TGTGCCAGCAGCTCAATTCCGGGACAGGGAAACACCATATATTTT.

The gene calls are TRBV5-1 and TRBJ1-4; 8 positions agree with TRBD1. V shed 3 bases and J 6 bases; nucleotides not matched to a gene: 4. CDR3 length equals 14 residues. CDR1 and CDR2 from the germline V gene are SGHRS and YFSETQ. DNA of the CDR3: TGCGCCAGCAGCTGGTCAGGGGGCTATGAAAAACTGTTTTTT. The encoded protein is CASSWSGGYEKLFF.

At least ten counts were recorded for this clonotype. The junction departs from germline at one end; a sequencing error may be responsible. The gene calls are TRBV5-1 and TRBJ1-1; D possibly corresponds to TRBD1 (6 bases). The germline gives CDR1 SGHRS, CDR2 YFSETQ. There are 13 residues in the CDR3. CDR3: CASSLGGNTEAFF. DNA for the CDR3: TGTGCCAGCAGCTTAGGGGGTAACACTGAAGCTTTCTTT.

This clonotype was picked up many times. The J gene is TRBJ2-3, the V gene TRBV4-2, with 10 bases that match TRBD1. The CDR3 runs 16 residues. The V gene end was trimmed by 1 base and the J gene end by 1 base; junction bases not matched to a gene: 2. Germline V CDR1 and CDR2: LGHNA, YNFKEQ. CDR3 DNA sequence: TGTGCCAGCAGCCAAGGCGGGACAGGGGGCACAGATACGCAGTATTTT. It specifies CASSQGGTGGTDTQYF.

This clonotype was seen repeatedly, ten times or more. This chain links TRBV7-2 with TRBJ1-6; D gene unclear. The CDR3 length is 15 residues. V was pared by 3 bases and J by 9 bases, with 15 bases between. Germline-derived CDR1 and CDR2 are SGHTA and FQGNSA. As DNA, the CDR3 is TGTGCCAGCAGCTTGGGGTCAGTAGTAGTTTCACCCCTCCACTTT. Translating gives CASSLGSVVVSPLHF.

The table lists this clonotype with a few counts. This sequence joins TRBV27 and TRBJ1-3, with D maybe TRBD1 (5 bases). Germline V CDR1 and CDR2: MNHEY, SMNVEV (reference sequence). CDR3 length equals 13 residues. V was trimmed by 0 bases and J by 8 bases, leaving 8 bases between them. CDR3 DNA sequence: TGTGCCAGCAGTTTATCGCCGGGGGACACCATATATTTT. This translates into CASSLSPGDTIYF.

This clonotype was picked up a small number of times. V is TRBV30 and J is TRBJ1-1, with D possibly being TRBD1 (6 bases). CDR1 GTSNPN and CDR2 SVGIG come from the germline V gene (reference sequence). The CDR3 consists of 12 residues. The V gene lost 1 base and the J gene lost 7 bases, with 10 bases spanning the gap. This CDR3 reads CAWSGGADEAFF. In nucleotides, the CDR3 is TGTGCCTGGAGTGGGGGGGCGGATGAAGCTTTCTTT.

This chain joins TRBV5-1 and TRBJ2-6; D is possibly TRBD1 (6 bases). The CDR3 contains 16 residues. V was trimmed by 3 bases and J by 2 bases, leaving 12 bases between them. The V gene's germline CDR1 is SGHRS and CDR2 YFSETQ. The CDR3 loop reads CASSSGQTAGANVLTF. In DNA, the CDR3 is TGCGCCAGCAGCTCAGGACAGACTGCTGGGGCCAACGTCCTGACTTTC. Filled out from reference TRBV5-1 and TRBJ2-6, the complete variable domain reads KAGVTQTPRYLIKTRGQQVTLSCSPISGHRSVSWYQQTPGQGLQFLFEYFSETQRNKGNFPGRFSGRQFSNSRSEMNVSTLELGDSALYLCASSSGQTAGANVLTFGAGSRLTVL.

This clonotype occurred many times. The chain combines TRBV20-1 with TRBJ2-2; D uncertain. V was pared by 2 bases and J by 2 bases, with 6 bases between. Germline V lookup: CDR1 DFQATT, CDR2 SNEGSKA (reference sequence). This CDR3 region has 13 residues. The CDR3 nucleotides read TGCAGTGCTAGACCCGACAACACCGGGGAGCTGTTTTTT. It encodes CSARPDNTGELFF.